This T cell receptor beta chain was sequenced in a study of CD8+ T cells in alopecia areata. Study context: Tofacitinib administration to treated patients was oral, at 5 to 10 mg twice daily.

The treatment is: oral pan-JAK inhibitor, 5-10 mg twice daily. Points on this clone: The antigen is undetermined. The same CDR3 arises from other DNA sequences in this sample as well.

Regarding the study as a whole: Scalp samples also yield sequences from resident alphabeta T cells of normal skin. Scalp clonality, together with expanded CD8+ clones among the top 100, fell significantly with tofacitinib.

Once RNA had been extracted, it was reverse transcribed into cDNA to act as the sequencing template. The protocol was immunoSEQ multiplex PCR, while the TCRdb copy is restricted to in-frame clones and leaves out a portion. This table holds about 190,000 clones, about three fifths found once. The sequences come from CD8+ T cells sorted from blood, collected at week 24, from a patient treated with tofacitinib. This clonotype was sampled from a human donor with alopecia areata.

CDR3 protein: CASSSTEAFF. The CDR3 bases are TGTGCCAGCAGTAGCACTGAAGCTTTCTTT. The V and J genes are TRBV6-6 and TRBJ1-1; no clear D. The CDR3 totals 10 residues. Germline values: CDR1 MNHNY, CDR2 SVGAGI (reference sequence). Between the trimmed V and J ends, which lost 5 bases and 4 bases, there was a span of 2 bases.